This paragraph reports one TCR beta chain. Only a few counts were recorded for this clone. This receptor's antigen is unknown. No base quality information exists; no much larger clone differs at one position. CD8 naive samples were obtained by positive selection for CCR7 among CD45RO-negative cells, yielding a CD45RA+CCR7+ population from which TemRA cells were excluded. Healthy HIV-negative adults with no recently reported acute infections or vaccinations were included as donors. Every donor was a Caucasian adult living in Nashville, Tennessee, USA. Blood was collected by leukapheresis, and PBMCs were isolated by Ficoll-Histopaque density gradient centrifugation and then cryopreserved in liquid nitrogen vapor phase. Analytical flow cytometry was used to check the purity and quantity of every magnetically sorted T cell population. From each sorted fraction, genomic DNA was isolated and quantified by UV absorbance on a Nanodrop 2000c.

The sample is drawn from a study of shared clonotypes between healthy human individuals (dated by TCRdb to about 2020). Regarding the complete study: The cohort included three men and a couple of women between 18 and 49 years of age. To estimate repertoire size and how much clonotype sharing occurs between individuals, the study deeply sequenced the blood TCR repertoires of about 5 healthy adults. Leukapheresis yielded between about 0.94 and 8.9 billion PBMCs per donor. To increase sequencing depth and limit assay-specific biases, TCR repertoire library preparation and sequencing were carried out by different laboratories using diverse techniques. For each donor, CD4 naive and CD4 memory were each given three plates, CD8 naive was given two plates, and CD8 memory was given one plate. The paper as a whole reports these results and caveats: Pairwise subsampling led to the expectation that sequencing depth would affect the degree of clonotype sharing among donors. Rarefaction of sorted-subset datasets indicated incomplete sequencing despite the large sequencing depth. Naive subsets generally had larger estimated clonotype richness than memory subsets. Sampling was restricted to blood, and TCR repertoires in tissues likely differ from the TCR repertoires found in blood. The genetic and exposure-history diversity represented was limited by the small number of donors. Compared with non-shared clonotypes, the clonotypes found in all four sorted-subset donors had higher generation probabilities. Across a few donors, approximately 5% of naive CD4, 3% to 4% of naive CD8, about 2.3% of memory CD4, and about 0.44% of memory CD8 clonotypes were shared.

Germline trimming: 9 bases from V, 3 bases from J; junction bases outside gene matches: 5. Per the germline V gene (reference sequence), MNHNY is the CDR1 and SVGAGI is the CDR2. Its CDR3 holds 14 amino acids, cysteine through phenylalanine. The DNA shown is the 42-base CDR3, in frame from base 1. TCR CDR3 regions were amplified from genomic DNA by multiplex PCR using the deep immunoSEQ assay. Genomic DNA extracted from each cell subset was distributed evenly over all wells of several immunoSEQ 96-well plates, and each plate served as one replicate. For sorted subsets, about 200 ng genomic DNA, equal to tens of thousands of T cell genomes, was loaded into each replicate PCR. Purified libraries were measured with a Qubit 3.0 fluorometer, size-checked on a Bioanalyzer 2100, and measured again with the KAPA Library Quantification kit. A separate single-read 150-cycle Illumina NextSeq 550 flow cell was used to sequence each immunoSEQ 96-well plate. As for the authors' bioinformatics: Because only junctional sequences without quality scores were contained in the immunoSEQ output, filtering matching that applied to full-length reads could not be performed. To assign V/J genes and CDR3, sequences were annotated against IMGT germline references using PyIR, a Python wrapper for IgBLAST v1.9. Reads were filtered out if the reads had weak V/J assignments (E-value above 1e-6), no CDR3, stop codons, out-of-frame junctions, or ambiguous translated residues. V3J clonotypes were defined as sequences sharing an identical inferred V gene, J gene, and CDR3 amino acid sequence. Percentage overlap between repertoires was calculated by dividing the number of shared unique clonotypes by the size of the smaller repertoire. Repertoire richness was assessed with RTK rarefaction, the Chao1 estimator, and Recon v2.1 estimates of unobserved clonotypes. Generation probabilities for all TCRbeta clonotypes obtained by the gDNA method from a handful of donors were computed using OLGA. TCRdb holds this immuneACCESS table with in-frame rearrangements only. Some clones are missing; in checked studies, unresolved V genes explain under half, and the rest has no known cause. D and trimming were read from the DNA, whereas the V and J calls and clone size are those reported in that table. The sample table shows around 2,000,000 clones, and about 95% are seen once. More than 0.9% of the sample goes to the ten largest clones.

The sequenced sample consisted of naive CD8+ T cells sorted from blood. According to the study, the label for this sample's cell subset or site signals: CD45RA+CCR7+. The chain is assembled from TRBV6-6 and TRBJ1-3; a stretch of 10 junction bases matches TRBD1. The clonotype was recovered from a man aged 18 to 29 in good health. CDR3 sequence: CASTDRGFGNTIYF. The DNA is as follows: TGTGCCAGTACGGACAGGGGGTTTGGAAACACCATATATTTT.